This T cell receptor beta chain was identified in a study of T cell responses to AZD1222 COVID-19 vaccine. Clones were sequenced by immunoSEQ multiplex PCR, and TCRdb holds only the in-frame ones, with some missing. The sample has 70,000 to 80,000 clones; roughly 89% are singletons. Study-wide results and caveats: Nearly half of the spike-specific TCRs reportedly recognize variant regions that carry no mutations.

This CDR3 spans 13 amino acids. The germline V gene has CDR1 KGHSH and CDR2 LQKENI. V shed 6 bases and J shed 1 base, with 7 bases lying between them. Notes on this clone: Its cognate antigen is unknown.

The gene calls are TRBV18 and TRBJ1-5; maybe TRBD1 (6 bases). This specimen was peripheral blood, taken on day 0 of AZD1222 vaccination. The sequence was collected from an adult in good health. CDR3 bases: TGTGCCAGCTCCCAGGGGAGCAATCAGCCCCAGCATTTT. This translates into CASSQGSNQPQHF.